This T cell receptor (beta chain) stems from a study of blood T cells in healthy people across ages. Primers used in a second PCR of roughly 6 to 11 cycles were a sample-barcoded 5' primer and a J-beta primer mix. TCRdb independently ran MiXCR on the 5' RACE reads; one entry per CDR3 protein. Seen here are roughly 1.6 million distinct CDR3 sequences, about 35% observed once, and the top ten hold about 10%. As to this clonotype: What it binds is not known.

General observations from the study: Naive CD4+ cells and diversity were both higher in long-lived donors than in aged donors.

This CDR3 is 15 amino acids long. Germline V lookup: CDR1 MGHRA, CDR2 YSYEKL. Trimming cost V 5 bases and J 0 bases; bases outside gene matches: 3. This sequence joins TRBV4-1 and TRBJ2-2, with 7 nucleotides matching TRBD1. Source material: blood. This sequence originates from a woman in her 30s in good health. CDR3 nucleotides: TGCGCCAGCAGCGGAACAGGGGCGAACACCGGGGAGCTGTTTTTT. Amino acids: CASSGTGANTGELFF.